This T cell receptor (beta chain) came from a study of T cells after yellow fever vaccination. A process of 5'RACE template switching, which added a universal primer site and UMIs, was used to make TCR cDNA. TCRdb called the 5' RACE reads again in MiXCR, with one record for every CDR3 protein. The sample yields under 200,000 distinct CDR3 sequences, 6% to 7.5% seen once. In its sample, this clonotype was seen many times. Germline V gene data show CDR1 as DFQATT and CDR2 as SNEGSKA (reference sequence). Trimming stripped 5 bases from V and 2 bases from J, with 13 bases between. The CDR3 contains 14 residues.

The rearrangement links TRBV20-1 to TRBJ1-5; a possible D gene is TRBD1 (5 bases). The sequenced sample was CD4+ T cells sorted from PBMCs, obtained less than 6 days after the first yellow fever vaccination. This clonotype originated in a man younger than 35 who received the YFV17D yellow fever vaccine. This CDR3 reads CSASTGIGNQPQHF. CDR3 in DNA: TGCAGTGCTTCCACAGGAATTGGCAATCAGCCCCAGCATTTT.